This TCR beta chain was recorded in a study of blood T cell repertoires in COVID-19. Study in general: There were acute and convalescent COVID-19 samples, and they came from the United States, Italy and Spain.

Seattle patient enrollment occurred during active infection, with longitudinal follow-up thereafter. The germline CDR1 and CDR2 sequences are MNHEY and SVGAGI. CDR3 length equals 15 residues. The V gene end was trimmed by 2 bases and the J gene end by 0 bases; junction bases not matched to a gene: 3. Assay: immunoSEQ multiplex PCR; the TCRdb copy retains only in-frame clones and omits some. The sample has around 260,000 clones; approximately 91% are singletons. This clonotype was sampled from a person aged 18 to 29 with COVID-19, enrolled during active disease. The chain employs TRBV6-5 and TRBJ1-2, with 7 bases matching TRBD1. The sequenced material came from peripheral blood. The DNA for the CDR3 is TGTGCCAGCAGTTACCGGGACAGACCTAACTATGGCTACACCTTC. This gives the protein CASSYRDRPNYGYTF.